These 11 T cell receptor beta chains were sequenced from one sample in a study of CD8 T cells in Susac syndrome. With random hexamers, reverse transcription was performed on about 0.45 to 1 ug of RNA. Using its own MiXCR run on the immunoSEQ multiplex PCR reads, TCRdb lists one record per CDR3 protein. Among more than 100,000 distinct CDR3 sequences listed, approximately 79% were seen once. Sequencing was performed on CD8+ T cells from PBMCs. The receptors derive from a human donor with multiple sclerosis.

This clonotype was seen only once. This rearrangement joins TRBV11-2 to TRBJ2-7; D unclear. Trimming cost V 5 bases and J 6 bases, with 14 bases left between them. The CDR3 is made up of 13 amino acids. Germline V lookup: CDR1 SGHAT, CDR2 FQNNGV. The CDR3 protein is CASSLQGPGEQYV. CDR3 DNA: TGTGCCAGCAGCCTGCAAGGCCCTGGCGAGCAGTACGTC.

CDR3 coding DNA: TGTGCCAGCAGTACTTTAGCCGGGACCCCCGAAGCTTTCTTT. This codes for CASSTLAGTPEAFF. The rearrangement uses TRBV6-1 and TRBJ1-1; possibly TRBD1 for D (5 bases). Germline CDR1 MNHNS, CDR2 SASEGT. CDR3 size: 14 residues. Trimming cost V 5 bases and J 8 bases, with 18 bases left between them.

This rearrangement joins TRBV6-5 to TRBJ1-2; D is possibly TRBD1 (5 bases). Trimming removed 8 bases from V and 2 bases from J, with 18 bases in between. Per the germline V gene, CDR1 is MNHEY and CDR2 is SVGAGI. The CDR3 extends over 15 amino acids. CDR3 sequence (DNA): TGTGCCAGCGGCGCGGGGAGGGACGGCAACTATGGCTACACCTTC. This encodes CASGAGRDGNYGYTF.

The V and J genes are TRBV7-2 and TRBJ1-2, with D possibly matching TRBD1 (5 bases). CDR1 is SGHTA, CDR2 FQGNSA, per germline. Trimming took 3 bases from V and 8 from J, leaving 22 bases between them. This CDR3 region has 16 residues. CDR3 in amino acids: CASSFFPDSWAAGYTF. Written as DNA, the CDR3 is TGTGCCAGCAGCTTTTTCCCCGACAGTTGGGCGGCCGGCTACACCTTC.

The V call is TRBV6-2 or TRBV6-3, the J call TRBJ2-2; no firm D call. Germline V gene sequence: CDR1 MNHEY, CDR2 SVGEGT. The CDR3 contains 13 residues. V was pared by 8 bases and J by 6 bases, with 13 bases between. The CDR3 protein is CASSAPLAGELFF. As DNA, the CDR3 is TGTGCCAGCTCCGCCCCCCTTGCCGGGGAGCTGTTTTTT.

The genes are TRBV5-6 and TRBJ1-3; D not certain. Germline CDR1 SGHDT, CDR2 YYEEEE. V lost 4 bases to trimming and J lost 4 bases, with 12 bases between them. This CDR3 is 14 amino acids long. In nucleotides, the CDR3 is TGTGCCAGCAGCGCACCTTCTTCCGGAAACACCATATATTTT. Encoded protein: CASSAPSSGNTIYF.

J is TRBJ1-1 and V is TRBV5-4; D not resolved. The germline gives CDR1 SGHNT, CDR2 YYREEE (reference sequence). The CDR3 has 15 amino acids. Trimming pared 2 bases from V and 1 base from J, leaving 12 bases between. The CDR3 bases are TGTGCCAGCAGCTTTTGGGAACAGCGGAACACTGAAGCTTTCTTT. This gives the protein CASSFWEQRNTEAFF.

The chain uses TRBV28 and TRBJ2-7, with D maybe TRBD2 (7 bases). CDR3 length: 15 residues. From germline, CDR1 is MDHEN and CDR2 SYDVKM. V was clipped by 2 bases and J by 2 bases, with 13 bases between them. The DNA for the CDR3 is TGTGCCAGCAGTTTAGGGGGGGGCCCCCCCTACGAGCAGTACTTC. Protein: CASSLGGGPPYEQYF.

The rearrangement joins TRBV12-3 or TRBV12-4 to TRBJ1-2; no reliable D call. Trimming took off 1 base at V and 7 bases at J, with 4 bases between the two ends. The CDR3 consists of 11 residues. CDR3 amino acids: CASSLGSGYTF. CDR3 nucleotide sequence: TGTGCCAGCAGTTTAGGGTCTGGCTACACCTTC.

The chain is built from TRBV6-2 or TRBV6-3 and TRBJ2-1; 8 nucleotides agree with TRBD2. Trimming cost V 5 bases and J 1 base; bases outside gene matches: 13. Per the germline V gene, CDR1 is MNHEY and CDR2 is SVGEGT. The CDR3 consists of 18 residues. The CDR3 sequence: CASSQLSPSGSSYNEQFF. The CDR3 region has the DNA TGTGCCAGCAGTCAACTAAGTCCTAGCGGGTCTTCCTACAATGAGCAGTTCTTC.

The chain employs TRBV15 and TRBJ2-1; 8 positions match TRBD2. CDR3 length: 16 amino acids. J gave up 0 bases and V 5 bases, and 6 bases lay outside the gene matches. Per the germline V gene, CDR1 is LNHNV and CDR2 is YYDKDF (reference sequence). The CDR3 region has the DNA TGTGCCACCAGCTCCGGGACTAGTGACTCCTACAATGAGCAGTTCTTC. This encodes CATSSGTSDSYNEQFF.